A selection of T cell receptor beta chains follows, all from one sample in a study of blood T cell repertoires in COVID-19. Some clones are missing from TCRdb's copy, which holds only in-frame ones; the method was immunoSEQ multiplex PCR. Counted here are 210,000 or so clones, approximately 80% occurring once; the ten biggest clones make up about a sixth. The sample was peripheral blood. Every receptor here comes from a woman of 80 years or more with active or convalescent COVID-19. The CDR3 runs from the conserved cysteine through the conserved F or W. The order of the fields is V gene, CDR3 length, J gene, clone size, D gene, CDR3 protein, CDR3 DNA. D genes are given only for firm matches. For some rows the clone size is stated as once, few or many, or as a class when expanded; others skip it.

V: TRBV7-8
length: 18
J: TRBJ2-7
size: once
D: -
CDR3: CASSPSLTEGPYLYEQYF
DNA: TGTGCCAGCAGCCCGAGCCTGACAGAAGGACCATATCTCTACGAGCAGTACTTC

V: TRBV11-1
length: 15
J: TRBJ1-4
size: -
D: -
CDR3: CASSSGSRTNEKLFF
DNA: TGTGCCAGCAGCTCTGGGAGTCGGACTAATGAAAAACTGTTTTTT

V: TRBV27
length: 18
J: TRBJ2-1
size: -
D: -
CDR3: CASSLRLLAEGSYNEQFF
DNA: TGTGCCAGCAGTTTACGCCTTCTGGCGGAGGGATCCTACAATGAGCAGTTCTTC

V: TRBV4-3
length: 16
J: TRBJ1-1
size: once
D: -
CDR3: CASSQDHQGRNTEAFF
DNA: TGCGCCAGCAGCCAAGATCATCAGGGGAGGAACACTGAAGCTTTCTTT

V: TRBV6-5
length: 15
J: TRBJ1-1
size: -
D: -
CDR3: CASSYSGGMNTEAFF
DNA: TGTGCCAGCAGTTACTCGGGAGGAATGAACACTGAAGCTTTCTTT

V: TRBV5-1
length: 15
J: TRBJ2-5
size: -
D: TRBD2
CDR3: CASSPSGRNQETQYF
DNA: TGCGCCAGCAGTCCTAGCGGGAGGAACCAAGAGACCCAGTACTTC

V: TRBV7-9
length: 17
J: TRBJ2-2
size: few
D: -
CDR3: CASSAAYMKSNTGELFF
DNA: TGTGCCAGCAGCGCGGCCTACATGAAATCGAACACCGGGGAGCTGTTTTTT

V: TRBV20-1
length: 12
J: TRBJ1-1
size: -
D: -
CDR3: CSASQQGKTAFF
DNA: TGCAGTGCTAGTCAGCAGGGTAAGACGGCTTTCTTT

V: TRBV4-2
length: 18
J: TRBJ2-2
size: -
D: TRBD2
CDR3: CASSQVGTSGSDTGELFF
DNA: TGTGCCAGCAGCCAAGTCGGGACTAGCGGGAGTGACACCGGGGAGCTGTTTTTT

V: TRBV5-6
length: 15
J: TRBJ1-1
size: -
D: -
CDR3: CASSPIGGIKNEAFF
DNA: TGTGCCAGCAGCCCGATTGGCGGGATTAAGAATGAAGCTTTCTTT

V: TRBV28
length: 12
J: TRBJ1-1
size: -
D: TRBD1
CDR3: CASRLDRDQAFF
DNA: TGTGCCAGCAGACTCGACAGGGATCAAGCTTTCTTT

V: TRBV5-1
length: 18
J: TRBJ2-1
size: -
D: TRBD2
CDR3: CASSLAGLAGKSYNEQFF
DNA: TGCGCCAGCAGCTTGGCTGGACTAGCGGGTAAATCCTACAATGAGCAGTTCTTC

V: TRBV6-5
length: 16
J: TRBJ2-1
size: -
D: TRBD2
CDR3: CASSYSVAGRIGEQFF
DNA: TGTGCCAGCAGTTACTCAGTAGCGGGCCGTATAGGGGAGCAGTTCTTC

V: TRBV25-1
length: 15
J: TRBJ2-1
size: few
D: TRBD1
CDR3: CASSDQTRDRGEQFF
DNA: TGTGCCAGCAGTGACCAAACTCGGGACAGGGGTGAGCAGTTCTTC

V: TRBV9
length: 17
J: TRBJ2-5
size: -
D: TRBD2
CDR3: CASSVGSSGRATETQYF
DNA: TGTGCCAGCAGCGTAGGTTCGAGCGGGAGGGCTACGGAGACCCAGTACTTC

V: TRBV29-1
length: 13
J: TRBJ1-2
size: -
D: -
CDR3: CSVAASGRAGYTF
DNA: TGCAGCGTTGCAGCCAGTGGGAGGGCGGGCTACACCTTC

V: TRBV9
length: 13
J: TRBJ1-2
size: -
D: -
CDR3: CASSPRGSYGYTF
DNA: TGTGCCAGCAGCCCCAGGGGATCCTATGGCTACACCTTC

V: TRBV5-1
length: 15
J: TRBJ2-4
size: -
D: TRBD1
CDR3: CASSLEDRGRDIQYF
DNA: TGCGCCAGCAGCTTGGAAGACAGGGGGCGAGACATTCAGTACTTC

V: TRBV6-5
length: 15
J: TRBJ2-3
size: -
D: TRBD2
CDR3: CASRLLAGDTDTQYF
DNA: TGTGCCAGCAGACTACTAGCGGGGGACACAGATACGCAGTATTTT

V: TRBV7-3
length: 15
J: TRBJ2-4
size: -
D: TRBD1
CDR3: CASSAERTGKNIQYF
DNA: TGTGCCAGCAGCGCCGAGAGGACAGGTAAAAACATTCAGTACTTC

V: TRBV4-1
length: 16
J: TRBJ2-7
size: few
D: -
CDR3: CASSQDPAATSYEQYF
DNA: TGCGCCAGCAGCCAAGACCCAGCGGCGACCTCCTACGAGCAGTACTTC

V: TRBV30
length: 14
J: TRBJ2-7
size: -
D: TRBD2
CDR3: CAWSVGSGSYEQYF
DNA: TGTGCCTGGAGTGTAGGTAGCGGGAGCTACGAGCAGTACTTC

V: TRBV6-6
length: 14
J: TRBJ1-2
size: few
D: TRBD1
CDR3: CASRSGTANYGYTF
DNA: TGTGCCAGCAGATCAGGGACAGCTAACTATGGCTACACCTTC

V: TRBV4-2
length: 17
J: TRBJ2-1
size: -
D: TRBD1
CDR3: CASSHPGTGGLHNEQFF
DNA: TGTGCCAGCAGCCACCCCGGGACAGGGGGCCTACACAATGAGCAGTTCTTC

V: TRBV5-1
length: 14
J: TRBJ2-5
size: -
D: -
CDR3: CASSLGGTGETQYF
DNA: TGCGCCAGCAGCTTGGGTGGGACTGGTGAGACCCAGTACTTC

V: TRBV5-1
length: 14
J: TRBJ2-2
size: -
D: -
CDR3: CASSRLIGAGELFF
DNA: TGCGCCAGCAGCCGCCTGATTGGAGCCGGGGAGCTGTTTTTT

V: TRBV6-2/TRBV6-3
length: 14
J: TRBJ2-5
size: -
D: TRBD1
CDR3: CASSPGGRQETQYF
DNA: TGTGCCAGCAGCCCAGGGGGCCGGCAAGAGACCCAGTACTTC